Listed here is a single T cell receptor (beta chain). The clone's antigen remains unknown. There are no base qualities to consult, and no much larger clone falls within one base. These data originate in a study of radiotherapy plus CTLA-4 blockade in lung cancer (dated by TCRdb to 2017 to 2018). In the study overall: Among the enrolled patients, about 19% had an objective response, and 25% to 35% reached disease control. The paper as a whole reports these results and caveats: Increased serum interferon-beta after radiation, together with early dynamic changes in blood T cell clones, were reported to be the strongest predictors of response. After treatment with radiotherapy and ipilimumab, TCR clones that came from tumors expanded in the peripheral blood.

The study tested focal radiation therapy combined with CTLA-4 blockade (ipilimumab) in patients with chemo-refractory metastatic non-small-cell lung cancer. Preparation of the library involved the immunoSEQ multiplex PCR assay. The source is immuneACCESS, and TCRdb retained only in-frame sequences with V and J called. Part of the clones is not carried over; for the studies checked, unresolved V genes explain less than half of this, and the remainder is unexplained. This sample has 45,000 or so clones in its table, and approximately 76% of those were observed once. The ten biggest clones cover more than 6.5% of the sample. The germline V gene supplies CDR1 SGHVS and CDR2 FQNEAQ. Counted from cysteine to phenylalanine, this CDR3 has 17 amino acids. Of all the DNA, just the CDR3 is kept, 51 bases in frame from base 1. Cut back by 5 bases and 0 bases, the V and J ends lie 17 bases apart.

Recombination linked TRBV7-8 to TRBJ2-1; 5 matching bases give a weak D call of TRBD2. The receptor was derived from a human donor with non-small cell lung cancer who had stable disease on radiotherapy plus ipilimumab. Sample: peripheral blood, taken from a patient treated with radiotherapy plus ipilimumab. The CDR3 protein: CASSPDSPFSSYNEQFF. The nucleotides read TGTGCCAGCAGCCCGGACTCTCCCTTTAGCTCCTACAATGAGCAGTTCTTC.